The source of this TCR beta chain is a study of blood T cell repertoires in COVID-19. About the study: Acute and convalescent COVID-19 samples came from the United States, Italy and Spain. The cDNA or gDNA used as material had been derived from T cells, B-cell-depleted T cells, or PBMCs.

The authors' processing: Quantification of nucleated cells was approximated via reference gene primer amplification. Using immunoSEQ multiplex PCR, the repertoire was profiled, and TCRdb retains in-frame clones only, with some absent. Clone size and the V and J calls come from that table; the DNA yielded D and trimming. The profile shows 200,000 to 250,000 clones, approximately 83% of them singletons. This clone was counted between two and nine times. V lost 2 bases and J lost 13; bases outside the gene matches: 23. Germline-derived CDR1 and CDR2 are MNHNS and SASEGT. The CDR3 runs to 17 residues. The chain couples TRBV6-1 to TRBJ2-7, with 7 positions matching TRBD1. The sample taken for sequencing was peripheral blood. This sequence originates from a woman aged 25 to 39 who had recovered from COVID-19. CDR3: CASSERSHRIGGARLYF. The CDR3 nucleotides read TGTGCCAGCAGTGAACGGTCCCACCGGATAGGGGGCGCTCGATTATACTTC.